This entry lists 21 T cell receptor beta chains sequenced from one sample in a study of shared clonotypes between healthy human individuals. The protocol was immunoSEQ multiplex PCR, while the TCRdb copy is restricted to in-frame clones and leaves out a portion. This repertoire shows over a million clones, 96% found once; its top ten account for approximately 1.1%. The sample consisted of naive CD4+ T cells sorted from blood. This sample's subset: CD45RA+ positively selected. The receptors originated from a man aged 25-45 years in good health.

About this clone: The same CDR3 can be traced to other DNA sequences in this sample. The CDR3 region has the DNA TGTGCCAGCAGTGAGGCCTATAGCAATCAGCCCCAGCATTTT. It yields the protein CASSEAYSNQPQHF. The V and J genes are TRBV28 and TRBJ1-5; D is ambiguous. The V and J ends lost 5 bases and 0 bases respectively, with 8 bases between them. Germline lookup yields CDR1 MDHEN and CDR2 SYDVKM. This CDR3 spans 14 amino acids.

As for this clone: Other DNA sequences in the same sample also yield this CDR3. V gene TRBV9 combines with J gene TRBJ2-3; D unresolved. V lost 3 bases and J lost 0, with 8 bases in between. Germline lookup yields CDR1 SGDLS and CDR2 YYNGEE. The CDR3 totals 14 residues. The CDR3 nucleotides are TGTGCCAGCAGCGCACACACTAGCACAGATACGCAGTATTTT. Encoded protein: CASSAHTSTDTQYF.

A single count supports this clone. This chain links TRBV19 with TRBJ1-1, with 8 bases matching TRBD1. Germline trimming cut 3 bases from V and 3 bases from J; bases unmatched to any gene: 6. The germline V gene encodes CDR1 LNHDA and CDR2 SQIVND (reference sequence). The CDR3 extends over 15 amino acids. CDR3 nucleotides: TGTGCCAGTAGTATTTTCCAGGGGGCGCACACTGAAGCTTTCTTT. It yields the protein CASSIFQGAHTEAFF.

The chain recombines TRBV5-1 with TRBJ2-6; D perhaps matches TRBD2 (5 bases). Germline V CDR1 and CDR2: SGHRS, YFSETQ. This CDR3 has 14 residues. Trimming cost V 5 bases and J 0 bases, with 6 bases left between them. The CDR3 reads CASRGSSGANVLTF. The CDR3 bases are TGCGCCAGCAGAGGGAGCTCTGGGGCCAACGTCCTGACTTTC.

V gene TRBV2 combines with J gene TRBJ2-7; maybe TRBD2 (5 bases). Trimming left V 6 bases short and J 3 bases short, with 18 bases between. This CDR3 has 15 residues. Germline V gene lookup returns CDR1 SNHLY and CDR2 FYNNEI. CDR3 residues: CASRPKRERVYEQYF. CDR3 DNA: TGTGCCAGCAGACCTAAGCGAGAGAGGGTCTACGAGCAGTACTTC.

Concerning this clone: Other DNA sequences of this sample code for an identical CDR3. CDR3 coding DNA: TGTGCCAGCAGCCTTAGCACAGATACGCAGTATTTT. This translates into CASSLSTDTQYF. The rearrangement joins TRBV7-9 to TRBJ2-3; D is uncertain. The CDR3 has 12 residues. Between the trimmed V and J ends, which lost 5 bases and 0 bases, there was a span of 3 bases. Germline values: CDR1 SEHNR, CDR2 FQNEAQ (reference sequence).

V and J are TRBV5-6 and TRBJ2-2, with D maybe TRBD1 (6 bases). The CDR3 extends over 15 amino acids. CDR1 SGHDT and CDR2 YYEEEE come from the germline V gene. Trimming left V 2 bases short and J 6 bases short, with 14 bases between. The CDR3 nucleotides read TGTGCCAGCAGCTTACTACAGGGTCTCGCCGGGGAGCTGTTTTTT. Translation gives CASSLLQGLAGELFF.

This clone has a single count. The chain joins TRBV6-5 to TRBJ2-7, with TRBD2 identical over 7 bases. The germline CDR1 and CDR2 sequences are MNHEY and SVGAGI. The junction had 2 bases not matched to a gene; V was cut back by 4 bases and J by 2 bases. This CDR3 comprises 13 residues. The CDR3 sequence: CASSFTSAYEQYF. DNA of the CDR3: TGTGCCAGCAGTTTTACTAGCGCCTACGAGCAGTACTTC.

The chain recombines TRBV5-1 with TRBJ2-4; the D call may be TRBD1 or TRBD2 (6 bases each). Germline V gene lookup returns CDR1 SGHRS and CDR2 YFSETQ. The CDR3 is 16 residues long. Deletions cut 1 base from V and 7 bases from J, with 18 bases between. CDR3 loop: CASSLITGRGENIQYF. CDR3 nucleotides: TGCGCCAGCAGCTTGATTACCGGAAGGGGGGAGAACATTCAGTACTTC.

The rearrangement joins TRBV2 to TRBJ1-5, with D uncertain. CDR1 is SNHLY and CDR2 is FYNNEI in the germline V gene. Trimming shortened V by 5 bases and J by 2 bases, and 13 bases separated the two germline ends. CDR3 length: 15 amino acids. This CDR3 reads CASSLDDTGNQPQHF. CDR3 DNA sequence: TGTGCCAGCAGTTTAGACGATACCGGCAATCAGCCCCAGCATTTT.

The rearrangement links TRBV9 to TRBJ1-1, with a weak D call TRBD1 (6 bases). CDR1 and CDR2 (germline): SGDLS, YYNGEE. The CDR3 contains 18 residues. With 1 base removed from V and 0 bases from J, the gap between germline ends came to 19 bases. Written as DNA, the CDR3 is TGTGCCAGCAGCGTATCCGTCGGGGGGCTGGGGGTGAACACTGAAGCTTTCTTT. Protein sequence: CASSVSVGGLGVNTEAFF.

The chain has TRBV7-2 and TRBJ1-5; D is unresolved. Per germline, CDR1 SGHTA and CDR2 FQGNSA. Trimming took 5 bases from V and 9 from J, leaving 14 bases between them. CDR3 length equals 13 residues. The CDR3 nucleotides read TGTGCCAGCAGCAGGCCGGGCCAACTGCCCCAGCATTTT. Protein: CASSRPGQLPQHF. The whole variable domain, filled in from reference TRBV7-2 and TRBJ1-5, reads GAGVSQSPSNKVTEKGKDVELRCDPISGHTALYWYRQSLGQGLEFLIYFQGNSAPDKSGLPSDRFSAERTGGSVSTLTIQRTQQEDSAVYLCASSRPGQLPQHFGDGTRLSIL.

V usage is TRBV9 and J usage is TRBJ2-3, with TRBD2 as a possible D gene (6 bases). The CDR3 contains 18 residues. Trimming left V 4 bases short and J 1 base short, with 22 bases between. Germline V gene sequence: CDR1 SGDLS, CDR2 YYNGEE. CDR3 in amino acids: CASSRSAGRGGGTDTQYF. CDR3 DNA: TGTGCCAGCAGCCGGTCGGCAGGTCGGGGAGGTGGCACAGATACGCAGTATTTT.

The V and J genes are TRBV2 and TRBJ1-5; D unclear. V dropped 0 bases and J dropped 7 bases, with 10 bases sitting between them. The CDR3 extends over 14 amino acids. Germline V gene lookup returns CDR1 SNHLY and CDR2 FYNNEI. The CDR3 DNA reads TGTGCCAGCAGTGAAGCGCTTAGTCTACAGCCCCAGCATTTT. Protein product: CASSEALSLQPQHF.

This chain uses TRBV6-5 with TRBJ1-3; no reliable D call. V lost 2 bases to trimming and J lost 0 bases, with 11 bases between them. The CDR3 has 16 residues. Germline V gene data show CDR1 as MNHEY and CDR2 as SVGAGI. CDR3 amino acids: CASSYMGISSGNTIYF. DNA of the CDR3: TGTGCCAGCAGTTACATGGGGATAAGCTCTGGAAACACCATATATTTT.

This chain connects TRBV5-1 to TRBJ2-7; 9 bases fit TRBD2. Germline V gene sequence: CDR1 SGHRS, CDR2 YFSETQ. Trimming at V came to 4 bases and at J to 3 bases, leaving 5 bases not matched to a gene. This CDR3 contains 14 residues. The CDR3 region is CASSPSGGNYEQYF. DNA for the CDR3: TGCGCCAGCAGCCCGAGCGGGGGGAACTACGAGCAGTACTTC.

V gene TRBV19 combines with J gene TRBJ1-5; D gene uncertain. V was trimmed by 2 bases and J by 6 bases, leaving 11 bases between them. Per the germline V gene, CDR1 is LNHDA and CDR2 is SQIVND (reference sequence). This CDR3 comprises 14 residues. The CDR3 nucleotides read TGTGCCAGTAGTATAAGTGGGAGAGTTCAGCCCCAGCATTTT. Translation: CASSISGRVQPQHF.

As to this clone: The same CDR3 also results from other DNA sequences found in this sample. This rearrangement joins TRBV5-1 to TRBJ2-3; TRBD2 agrees at 12 bases. The germline V gene encodes CDR1 SGHRS and CDR2 YFSETQ. With 2 bases clipped from V and 6 bases from J, the junction kept 4 bases outside the gene matches. The length of the CDR3 is 15 residues. CDR3 nucleotide sequence: TGCGCCAGCAGCTTTGGACTAGCGGGAACTGATACGCAGTATTTT. Translating it yields CASSFGLAGTDTQYF.

The rearrangement uses TRBV5-1 and TRBJ1-2; 9 bases agree with TRBD1. The CDR3 extends over 15 amino acids. The junction had 0 bases not matched to a gene; V was cut back by 0 bases and J by 0 bases. Per the germline V gene, CDR1 is SGHRS and CDR2 is YFSETQ. CDR3 residues: CASSLDRGPNYGYTF. For the CDR3, the DNA is TGCGCCAGCAGCTTGGACAGGGGGCCTAACTATGGCTACACCTTC.

V gene TRBV10-3 combines with J gene TRBJ2-7; the match to TRBD2 covers 8 bases. Germline V gene lookup returns CDR1 ENHRY and CDR2 SYGVKD. This CDR3 region has 14 residues. Trimming took 10 bases from V and 4 from J; bases not matched to a gene: 12. CDR3 protein: CATIVGTSGYEQYF. In DNA, the CDR3 is TGTGCCACCATAGTTGGGACTAGTGGTTACGAGCAGTACTTC.

The chain is built from TRBV27 and TRBJ2-4, with 8 bases that match TRBD2. The CDR3 has 13 residues. Germline CDR1 is MNHEY and CDR2 is SMNVEV (reference sequence). V was clipped by 2 bases and J by 15 bases; unmatched bases: 9. The chain's CDR3 is CASSLDQRERPYF. CDR3 bases: TGTGCCAGCAGTTTAGACCAGCGGGAGAGGCCGTACTTC.